A single sample is the source of the 26 T cell receptor beta chains below, sequenced in a study of T cell responses to AZD1222 COVID-19 vaccine. Repertoires were generated with immunoSEQ multiplex PCR, while TCRdb's copy carries only in-frame clones and drops some. The sample has roughly 97,000 clones, approximately 89% seen once. The input for sequencing was peripheral blood, taken on day 0 of AZD1222 vaccination. Every receptor here comes from an adult in good health.

The chain links TRBV5-4 to TRBJ2-2; no clear D. Germline CDR1 reads SGHNT; CDR2 reads YYREEE (reference sequence). The V and J ends lost 6 bases and 6 bases respectively, with 6 bases between them. The CDR3 is 11 amino acids. CDR3 coding DNA: TGTGCCAGCATAGGATCCGGGGAGCTGTTTTTT. Translated, it gives CASIGSGELFF.

This clone showed up just a few times. The chain couples TRBV28 to TRBJ1-2; D is undetermined. Deletions cut 8 bases from V and 3 bases from J, with 13 bases between. The CDR3 extends over 13 amino acids. Per the germline V gene, CDR1 is MDHEN and CDR2 is SYDVKM. For the CDR3, the DNA is TGTGCCAGCGGCCGAAGATACCACTATGGCTACACCTTC. Translating gives CASGRRYHYGYTF.

V is TRBV4-2 and J is TRBJ1-2; the D is unclear. Germline CDR1 LGHNA, CDR2 YNFKEQ. The CDR3 extends over 14 amino acids. Trimming stripped 0 bases from V and 1 base from J, with 6 bases between. The chain's CDR3 is CASSQDMGNYGYTF. DNA for the CDR3: TGTGCCAGCAGCCAAGATATGGGTAACTATGGCTACACCTTC.

The chain uses TRBV7-2 and TRBJ2-3; 7 nucleotides align to TRBD1. V was pared by 4 bases and J by 2 bases, with 6 bases of the junction left unmatched. Germline V gives CDR1 SGHTA, CDR2 FQGNSA. The CDR3 totals 15 residues. The CDR3 region has the DNA TGTGCCAGCAGCTCGGACAGGAGGAACACAGATACGCAGTATTTT. It specifies CASSSDRRNTDTQYF.

J is TRBJ1-2 and V is TRBV2; D is ambiguous. The CDR3 totals 14 residues. The germline V gene has CDR1 SNHLY and CDR2 FYNNEI. V lost 1 base and J 2 bases, leaving 8 bases between the germline ends. The CDR3, as DNA: TGTGCCAGCAGTGAAGTAAGGCCAAACTATGGCTACACCTTC. It translates to CASSEVRPNYGYTF.

The rearrangement uses TRBV28 and TRBJ1-3; unclear D gene. CDR1 is MDHEN and CDR2 is SYDVKM in the germline V gene. CDR3 length: 14 residues. Trimming removed 5 bases from V and 1 base from J, with 9 bases in between. The CDR3 nucleotides are TGTGCCAGCAGTCTAGGGCATTCTGGAAACACCATATATTTT. It is translated as CASSLGHSGNTIYF.

The rearrangement joins TRBV27 to TRBJ1-2; 7 bases are shared with TRBD1. This CDR3 has 12 amino acids. Trimming at V came to 6 bases and at J to 7 bases, leaving 5 bases not matched to a gene. Germline loops: CDR1 MNHEY, CDR2 SMNVEV (reference sequence). The CDR3 sequence is CASSPQGGGYTF. In nucleotides, the CDR3 is TGTGCCAGCAGCCCCCAGGGGGGTGGCTACACCTTC.

J is TRBJ2-3 and V is TRBV11-2; 8 bases fit TRBD2. Germline-derived CDR1 and CDR2 are SGHAT and FQNNGV. After removal of 1 base from V and 1 base from J, the junction contained 10 bases not matched to a gene. This CDR3 spans 18 amino acids. The chain's CDR3 is CASSLGPSTRGGTDTQYF. In DNA, the CDR3 is TGTGCCAGCAGCTTAGGCCCCTCAACGCGGGGGGGCACAGATACGCAGTATTTT.

The chain couples TRBV9 to TRBJ2-3; TRBD2 is a possible D gene (7 bases). CDR1 is SGDLS and CDR2 is YYNGEE in the germline V gene. The CDR3 has 15 residues. Trimming stripped 7 bases from V and 2 bases from J, with 17 bases between. The CDR3 is CASGGGGLNTDTQYF. The CDR3 nucleotides are TGTGCCAGCGGGGGCGGGGGCCTGAACACAGATACGCAGTATTTT.

The chain uses TRBV19 and TRBJ2-3, with 9 bases identical to TRBD1. The CDR3 totals 17 residues. Germline CDR1 and CDR2: LNHDA and SQIVND (reference sequence). V was pared by 8 bases and J by 2 bases, with 14 bases of the junction left unmatched. In DNA, the CDR3 is TGTGCCAGTCGGGACAGGGCAACCGGGTTTCCCACAGATACGCAGTATTTT. It codes for CASRDRATGFPTDTQYF.

V and J are TRBV7-8 and TRBJ2-5; D ambiguous. V dropped 3 bases and J dropped 5 bases, with 16 bases sitting between them. The CDR3 has 15 residues. Per germline, CDR1 SGHVS and CDR2 FQNEAQ. CDR3 residues: CASSFDWVGSETQYF. DNA of the CDR3: TGTGCCAGCAGCTTCGATTGGGTTGGTAGCGAGACCCAGTACTTC. Based on the CDR3 plus reference TRBV7-8 and TRBJ2-5, the full variable domain is GAGVSQSPRYKVAKRGQDVALRCDPISGHVSLFWYQQALGQGPEFLTYFQNEAQLDKSGLPSDRFFAERPEGSVSTLKIQRTQQEDSAVYLCASSFDWVGSETQYFGPGTRLLVL.

The V call is TRBV6-1, the J call TRBJ1-3; D might be TRBD1 (6 bases). The CDR3 has 15 amino acids. With 2 bases removed from V and 2 bases from J, the gap between germline ends came to 10 bases. Germline V gene lookup returns CDR1 MNHNS and CDR2 SASEGT. Written as DNA, the CDR3 is TGTGCCAGCAGTGAAACTCACAGGGCTGGAAACACCATATATTTT. It is translated as CASSETHRAGNTIYF.

The J gene is TRBJ1-5, the V gene TRBV28, with 11 bases lining up with TRBD1. The V and J ends lost 6 bases and 0 bases, in that order; junction bases with no gene match: 7. Germline V gene sequence: CDR1 MDHEN, CDR2 SYDVKM. The CDR3 spans 17 residues. The CDR3 coding sequence is TGTGCCAGCAGCTCCGGGACAGGGGGGCATAGCAATCAGCCCCAGCATTTT. As protein: CASSSGTGGHSNQPQHF.

The V gene is TRBV29-1, the J gene TRBJ2-7; D is uncertain. Between the trimmed V and J ends, which lost 5 bases and 1 base, there was a span of 6 bases. CDR3 size: 11 residues. CDR1 is SQVTM and CDR2 is ANQGSEA in the germline V gene. The CDR3 is CSVLVSYEQYF. For the CDR3, the DNA is TGCAGCGTTCTAGTGTCCTACGAGCAGTACTTC.

The rearrangement uses TRBV2 and TRBJ1-1; unclear D gene. V was trimmed by 6 bases and J by 5 bases, leaving 13 bases between them. Germline CDR1 reads SNHLY; CDR2 reads FYNNEI. This CDR3 spans 13 amino acids. The CDR3 spells CASSGGGYTEAFF. The DNA of the CDR3 is TGTGCCAGCAGCGGCGGAGGTTATACTGAAGCTTTCTTT. Looking up the rest from reference TRBV2 and TRBJ1-1 gives the full variable domain: EPEVTQTPSHQVTQMGQEVILRCVPISNHLYFYWYRQILGQKVEFLVSFYNNEISEKSEIFDDQFSVERPDGSNFTLKIRSTKLEDSAMYFCASSGGGYTEAFFGQGTRLTVV.

This clone was observed a single time. This chain joins TRBV12-3 or TRBV12-4 and TRBJ2-5; no reliable D call. CDR3 length: 12 residues. Trimming shortened V by 3 bases and J by 2 bases, and 4 bases separated the two germline ends. This CDR3 reads CASSFRQETQYF. The DNA of the CDR3 is TGTGCCAGCAGTTTTCGTCAAGAGACCCAGTACTTC.

The chain employs TRBV5-1 and TRBJ2-2; possibly TRBD1 for D (6 bases). This CDR3 has 14 residues. CDR1 is SGHRS, CDR2 YFSETQ, per germline. V was shortened by 7 bases and J by 1 base, with 11 bases between the two germline ends. The CDR3 DNA reads TGCGCCAGCTCCCGGACAGAGAACACCGGGGAGCTGTTTTTT. Its translation is CASSRTENTGELFF.

V and J are TRBV5-1 and TRBJ2-5, with unresolved D. The CDR3 loop spans 13 amino acids. V lost 1 base and J 4 bases, leaving 8 bases between the germline ends. Per the germline V gene, CDR1 is SGHRS and CDR2 is YFSETQ. The CDR3 DNA follows: TGCGCCAGCAGCTTGTTGGGGTTAGAGACCCAGTACTTC. Amino acids: CASSLLGLETQYF.

The V and J genes are TRBV15 and TRBJ1-6; TRBD1 might be the D (5 bases). This CDR3 spans 13 amino acids. Trimming pared 1 base from V and 9 bases from J, leaving 7 bases between. Germline V gives CDR1 LNHNV, CDR2 YYDKDF (reference sequence). This CDR3 is CATSRARGSPLHF. DNA of the CDR3: TGTGCCACCAGCAGAGCTAGGGGTTCACCCCTCCACTTT.

This rearrangement joins TRBV27 to TRBJ2-3; tentatively, D is TRBD2 (6 bases). Germline V gene data show CDR1 as MNHEY and CDR2 as SMNVEV (reference sequence). With 3 bases removed from V and 2 bases from J, the gap between germline ends came to 12 bases. CDR3 length: 15 residues. The CDR3 is CASSLRDPSTDTQYF. The CDR3 coding sequence is TGTGCCAGCAGTTTGCGGGACCCATCCACAGATACGCAGTATTTT.

The table lists this clone with a few counts. This chain uses TRBV28 with TRBJ1-4, with no clear D. V lost 4 bases to trimming and J lost 0 bases, with 6 bases between them. This CDR3 region has 14 residues. Germline CDR1 reads MDHEN; CDR2 reads SYDVKM. CDR3 in DNA: TGTGCCAGCAGTTACATAGCAACTAATGAAAAACTGTTTTTT. Encoded protein: CASSYIATNEKLFF.

This clone was picked up one time. The chain carries TRBV29-1 and TRBJ1-1, with a possible D match to TRBD1 (6 bases). Germline V gene sequence: CDR1 SQVTM, CDR2 ANQGSEA. The CDR3 is 15 amino acids. With 4 bases removed from V and 3 bases from J, the gap between germline ends came to 18 bases. Here the CDR3 reads CSVAPDSRGYTEAFF. The DNA for the CDR3 is TGCAGCGTTGCACCGGACAGCCGGGGTTACACTGAAGCTTTCTTT.

The chain uses TRBV27 and TRBJ1-2, with D perhaps TRBD1 (6 bases). Germline V gene lookup returns CDR1 MNHEY and CDR2 SMNVEV (reference sequence). This CDR3 comprises 14 residues. V dropped 0 bases and J dropped 8 bases, with 13 bases sitting between them. CDR3 DNA: TGTGCCAGCAGTTTATCGAGGGGGACACGAGGCTACACCTTC. This encodes CASSLSRGTRGYTF.

The V and J genes are TRBV7-2 and TRBJ1-1; D possibly corresponds to TRBD1 (5 bases). The CDR3 runs to 14 residues. CDR1 and CDR2 from the germline V gene are SGHTA and FQGNSA. Trimming left V 4 bases short and J 4 bases short, with 13 bases between. The CDR3 coding sequence is TGTGCCAGCAGCTCGTATCATGGGGCCACTGAAGCTTTCTTT. Protein sequence: CASSSYHGATEAFF.

The chain recombines TRBV4-1 with TRBJ2-1, with 12 bases matching TRBD2. Germline values: CDR1 MGHRA, CDR2 YSYEKL. This CDR3 contains 17 residues. V trimming: 4 bases; J trimming: 3 bases; junction bases outside the gene matches: 7. CDR3 loop: CASSLTETSGGYNEQFF. The CDR3 bases are TGCGCCAGCAGCCTAACCGAGACTAGCGGGGGCTACAATGAGCAGTTCTTC.

This clone was detected only once. The chain is built from TRBV3-1 (or the pseudogene TRBV3-2) and TRBJ1-6; D gene unclear. The CDR3 contains 16 residues. The V and J ends lost 0 bases and 4 bases respectively, with 10 bases between them. The germline V gene encodes CDR1 LGHDT and CDR2 YNNKEL (reference sequence). CDR3 residues: CASSQDLKVYNSPLHF. CDR3 in DNA: TGTGCCAGCAGCCAAGATCTAAAAGTATATAATTCACCCCTCCACTTT.